A single sample is the source of the 26 T cell receptor beta chains below, sequenced in a study of cytomegalovirus exposure and HLA in healthy donors. Clones were sequenced by immunoSEQ multiplex PCR, and TCRdb holds only the in-frame ones, with some missing. Of approximately 120,000 clones listed, around 90% were seen once; the top ten hold 1.5% to 2.5%. Sequenced material: PBMCs. These receptors came from a woman aged 18-35 years in good health and CMV-seronegative.

The chain employs TRBV2 and TRBJ1-2; the match to TRBD1 covers 8 bases. This CDR3 comprises 14 residues. Trimming took 4 bases from V and 8 from J; bases not matched to a gene: 9. CDR1 and CDR2 (germline): SNHLY, FYNNEI. The CDR3 loop reads CASSGSTGVGGYTF. The CDR3 region has the DNA TGTGCCAGCAGTGGGTCGACAGGGGTGGGCGGCTACACCTTC.

This chain uses TRBV28 with TRBJ2-1, with TRBD2 identical over 9 bases. Trimming at V came to 7 bases and at J to 3 bases, leaving 13 bases not matched to a gene. This CDR3 has 17 residues. Germline CDR1 and CDR2: MDHEN and SYDVKM. The DNA of the CDR3 is TGTGCCAGCACCGGAGGAGGCGGGAGGGCCGACTACAATGAGCAGTTCTTC. It is translated as CASTGGGGRADYNEQFF. The variable domain in full, completed from reference TRBV28 and TRBJ2-1, reads DVKVTQSSRYLVKRTGEKVFLECVQDMDHENMFWYRQDPGLGLRLIYFSYDVKMKEKGDIPEGYSVSREKKERFSLILESASTNQTSMYLCASTGGGGRADYNEQFFGPGTRLTVL.

The chain has TRBV7-8 and TRBJ2-7, with 9 positions matching TRBD2. Per the germline V gene, CDR1 is SGHVS and CDR2 is FQNEAQ. The CDR3 loop spans 15 amino acids. The trim removed 1 base at V and 5 bases at J, leaving 6 bases unmatched. CDR3 in DNA: TGTGCCAGCAGCTTAGGGCTAGCGGGACAGAACGAGCAGTACTTC. This gives the protein CASSLGLAGQNEQYF.

The chain links TRBV9 to TRBJ2-7, with D perhaps TRBD2 (5 bases). CDR1 SGDLS and CDR2 YYNGEE come from the germline V gene. The germline V and J ends were trimmed by 0 bases and 4 bases, with 14 bases remaining between them. The CDR3 sequence is 15 residues long. The CDR3 DNA sequence: TGTGCCAGCAGCGTAGATGAGGGAGCGCTTTACGAGCAGTACTTC. Amino acids: CASSVDEGALYEQYF.

V gene TRBV19 combines with J gene TRBJ1-5, with TRBD1 as a possible D gene (6 bases). Trimming shortened V by 6 bases and J by 1 base, and 13 bases separated the two germline ends. The germline gives CDR1 LNHDA, CDR2 SQIVND (reference sequence). The CDR3 covers 15 residues. CDR3 loop: CASRPGVKSNQPQHF. The DNA of the CDR3 is TGTGCCAGTAGACCAGGGGTAAAGAGCAATCAGCCCCAGCATTTT.

The chain uses TRBV5-4 and TRBJ2-7; D ambiguous. From germline, CDR1 is SGHNT and CDR2 YYREEE (reference sequence). The length of the CDR3 is 13 residues. The V gene lost 5 bases and the J gene lost 4 bases, with 13 bases spanning the gap. CDR3 amino acids: CASSSPGSYEQYF. CDR3 in DNA: TGTGCCAGCAGTTCGCCGGGTTCGTACGAGCAGTACTTC.

This clone was counted a few times. The rearrangement uses TRBV4-1 and TRBJ1-2; D uncertain. The CDR3 consists of 16 residues. V lost 2 bases, J lost 4 bases, and 17 bases lay in between. The V gene's germline CDR1 is MGHRA and CDR2 YSYEKL. The CDR3 DNA reads TGCGCCAGCAGCCAACCCAAATCGTCAGGTGCCTATGGCTACACCTTC. Translated, it gives CASSQPKSSGAYGYTF.

The chain carries TRBV18 and TRBJ2-3, with D possibly TRBD1 on 6 matching bases. The germline gives CDR1 KGHSH, CDR2 LQKENI. The V gene lost 4 bases and the J gene lost 9 bases, with 14 bases spanning the gap. The CDR3 is made up of 13 amino acids. The CDR3 spells CASSREQGSTQYF. As DNA, the CDR3 is TGTGCCAGCTCACGCGAACAGGGCTCAACGCAGTATTTT.

The chain employs TRBV6-4 and TRBJ2-7; possible D gene TRBD1, 5 bases. Germline CDR1 reads MRHNA; CDR2 reads SNTAGT. There are 14 residues in the CDR3. V was trimmed by 4 bases and J by 6 bases, leaving 16 bases between them. CDR3 amino acids: CASSVDTGFCEQYF. The CDR3 DNA sequence: TGTGCCAGCAGTGTGGACACAGGATTCTGCGAGCAGTACTTC.

The chain recombines TRBV9 with TRBJ1-2; a possible D gene is TRBD1 (5 bases). Trimming took off 0 bases at V and 3 bases at J, with 15 bases between the two ends. This CDR3 has 16 amino acids. The germline gives CDR1 SGDLS, CDR2 YYNGEE. Written as DNA, the CDR3 is TGTGCCAGCAGCGTAGACGACTGGGGCCAGTACTATGGCTACACCTTC. It translates to CASSVDDWGQYYGYTF. The entire variable domain, with the rest obtained from reference TRBV9 and TRBJ1-2, is as follows: DSGVTQTPKHLITATGQRVTLRCSPRSGDLSVYWYQQSLDQGLQFLIQYYNGEERAKGNILERFSAQQFPDLHSELNLSSLELGDSALYFCASSVDDWGQYYGYTFGSGTRLTVV.

This sequence joins TRBV28 and TRBJ2-2, with 8 bases aligning to TRBD2. Per the germline V gene, CDR1 is MDHEN and CDR2 is SYDVKM. V was pared by 3 bases and J by 10 bases, with 10 bases of the junction left unmatched. The CDR3 covers 15 residues. CDR3 region: CASSFRGAGAPELFF. CDR3 DNA sequence: TGTGCCAGCAGTTTCAGGGGAGCGGGAGCCCCGGAGCTGTTTTTT.

The rearrangement uses TRBV28 and TRBJ2-7; 7 nucleotides agree with TRBD1. CDR1 and CDR2 (germline): MDHEN, SYDVKM. After removal of 4 bases from V and 4 bases from J, the junction contained 1 base not matched to a gene. The CDR3 is 12 amino acids. DNA of the CDR3: TGTGCCAGCAGTTCGACAGGGTACGAGCAGTACTTC. Amino acids: CASSSTGYEQYF.

The chain is built from TRBV5-5 and TRBJ2-7, with 7 bases fitting TRBD1. The V gene's germline CDR1 is SGHKS and CDR2 YYEKEE (reference sequence). CDR3 length equals 15 residues. V lost 3 bases to trimming and J lost 3 bases; unmatched junction nucleotides: 9. In DNA form, the CDR3 reads TGTGCCAGCAGCTCTTACCCCGGGACAGTCTACGAGCAGTACTTC. Amino acid sequence: CASSSYPGTVYEQYF.

This rearrangement joins TRBV28 to TRBJ2-1, with TRBD1 matching over 8 bases. Germline V gene sequence: CDR1 MDHEN, CDR2 SYDVKM. CDR3 length equals 15 residues. V gave up 7 bases and J gave up 8 bases; unmatched junction bases: 13. As DNA, the CDR3 is TGTGCCAGCACCGGGGTGGAGGACAGGGACGATGAGCAGTTCTTC. Protein: CASTGVEDRDDEQFF.

The chain links TRBV19 to TRBJ1-1; D is undetermined. CDR3 size: 14 residues. Germline V CDR1 and CDR2: LNHDA, SQIVND (reference sequence). V gave up 0 bases and J gave up 4 bases, with 9 bases separating them. Here the CDR3 reads CASSIETPGTEAFF. The CDR3 DNA reads TGTGCCAGTAGTATAGAGACCCCAGGCACTGAAGCTTTCTTT.

The chain combines TRBV11-3 with TRBJ1-3; D call uncertain. This CDR3 is 14 amino acids long. The ends were cut back, 5 bases at V and 0 bases at J, with 8 bases in the middle. Germline-derived CDR1 and CDR2 are SGHNT and YENEEA. CDR3 in amino acids: CASSPGISGNTIYF. CDR3 sequence (DNA): TGTGCCAGCAGCCCGGGAATCTCTGGAAACACCATATATTTT.

The chain employs TRBV18 and TRBJ2-3; D unclear. CDR3 length: 12 residues. Looked up from germline, CDR1 is KGHSH and CDR2 is LQKENI. V was cut by 3 bases and J by 6 bases, with 7 bases left in between. This CDR3 reads CASSPRQDTQYF. DNA for the CDR3: TGTGCCAGCTCACCCCGCCAGGATACGCAGTATTTT. The whole variable domain, remainder taken from reference TRBV18 and TRBJ2-3, is NAGVMQNPRHLVRRRGQEARLRCSPMKGHSHVYWYRQLPEEGLKFMVYLQKENIIDESGMPKERFSAEFPKEGPSILRIQQVVRGDSAAYFCASSPRQDTQYFGPGTRLTVL.

This clone was counted a single time. The chain couples TRBV10-3 to TRBJ2-7; TRBD1 matches 10 bases. CDR1 and CDR2 (germline): ENHRY, SYGVKD. Trimming cost V 2 bases and J 1 base; bases outside gene matches: 2. The CDR3 is made up of 15 amino acids. The CDR3 here is CAISEGDRGSYEQYF. The CDR3 DNA is TGTGCCATCAGTGAGGGGGACAGGGGATCCTACGAGCAGTACTTC.

The chain carries TRBV5-1 and TRBJ2-7, with D possibly matching TRBD2 (6 bases). This CDR3 is built from 14 residues. CDR1 and CDR2 (germline): SGHRS, YFSETQ. V lost 5 bases, J lost 3 bases, and 15 bases lay in between. The CDR3 DNA sequence: TGCGCCAGCAGGGGGGGTTTCCAGGGCTACGAGCAGTACTTC. It codes for CASRGGFQGYEQYF.

The V and J genes are TRBV6-1 and TRBJ1-2, with a tentative D call TRBD1 (6 bases). The CDR3 runs 14 residues. Per germline, CDR1 MNHNS and CDR2 SASEGT. The V and J ends lost 6 bases and 3 bases respectively, with 14 bases between them. CDR3 sequence (DNA): TGTGCCAGCAGGGCGGGGGGCGCTTACTATGGCTACACCTTC. This encodes CASRAGGAYYGYTF.

This rearrangement joins TRBV5-5 to TRBJ2-1, with 8 bases that match TRBD2. The J segment lost 6 bases and the V segment lost 4 bases, leaving 12 bases of the junction unmatched. CDR1 and CDR2 from the germline V gene are SGHKS and YYEKEE (reference sequence). CDR3 size: 16 residues. Here the CDR3 reads CASSHTAGEVRNEQFF. CDR3 in DNA: TGTGCCAGCAGCCATACAGCGGGAGAAGTACGCAATGAGCAGTTCTTC.

This chain's CDR3 is CASSQVWALNTEAFF. DNA for the CDR3: TGCGCCAGCAGCCAAGTCTGGGCTTTGAACACTGAAGCTTTCTTT. The rearrangement links TRBV4-1 to TRBJ1-1; D gene unclear. Trimming cost V 1 base and J 0 bases, with 9 bases left between them. Germline lookup yields CDR1 MGHRA and CDR2 YSYEKL. The length of the CDR3 is 15 residues.

V and J are TRBV7-6 and TRBJ2-7; weak D call: TRBD2 (5 bases). This CDR3 contains 15 residues. The germline V gene encodes CDR1 SGHVS and CDR2 FNYEAQ. Trimming left V 5 bases short and J 4 bases short, with 18 bases between. The DNA of the CDR3 is TGTGCCAGCAGCCCGCAACGGGGATCGGGGTACGAGCAGTACTTC. Encoded protein: CASSPQRGSGYEQYF.

J is TRBJ2-7 and V is TRBV11-2, with D perhaps TRBD2 (5 bases). Trimming pared 3 bases from V and 2 bases from J, leaving 11 bases between. CDR3 size: 14 residues. Germline V gene sequence: CDR1 SGHAT, CDR2 FQNNGV. The CDR3 bases are TGTGCCAGCAGCTTGGGCAGCGGAACCTACGAGCAGTACTTC. As protein: CASSLGSGTYEQYF.

This rearrangement joins TRBV27 to TRBJ2-7, with 12 bases lining up with TRBD1. CDR1 is MNHEY and CDR2 is SMNVEV in the germline V gene (reference sequence). V lost 5 bases, J lost 5 bases, and 10 bases stayed unmatched. The CDR3 runs 16 residues. CDR3 loop: CASSTGTGGGRDEQYF. The CDR3 bases are TGTGCCAGCAGTACGGGGACAGGGGGCGGACGGGACGAGCAGTACTTC.

V is TRBV28 and J is TRBJ1-1; tentatively, D is TRBD1 (5 bases). The CDR3 length is 12 residues. Trimming removed 2 bases from V and 4 bases from J, with 5 bases in between. Per the germline V gene, CDR1 is MDHEN and CDR2 is SYDVKM. The CDR3 region is CASSLRGTEAFF. The CDR3 region has the DNA TGTGCCAGCAGTTTAAGGGGCACTGAAGCTTTCTTT.